This T cell receptor beta chain was recovered during a study of metastatic and nonmetastatic thyroid tumors. Study overall: Both malignant and benign thyroid patients supplied peripheral blood and tumor or nodule tissue samples, across which the repertoires of these patients were then compared. General study findings and limits: Reportedly, malignant thyroid tumors had significantly higher TCR beta diversity than benign nodules, in blood and tumor.

There were no patients who had received any treatment before thyroid surgery. The germline gives CDR1 SSHAT, CDR2 FNYEAQ (reference sequence). The CDR3 sequence is 16 residues long. This clone occurred many times. Its target is unknown. Its ends do not fully match the called genes, so a read error is possible. Per the study methods: A distant-metastasis classifier for papillary thyroid cancer was built using CDR3 differences across clinicopathological groups. TCRdb re-clonotyped the PCR reads via MiXCR. The V and J calls follow TCRdb's processing rather than the paper's. The sample lists 53,000 or so clones, 20% occurring once.

V is TRBV7-7 and J is TRBJ2-1; 8 bases are a match to TRBD1. The sequence came from a female donor with papillary thyroid cancer or a benign thyroid nodule (not recorded which). Some clones in this sample may be carry-over from other donors' samples. The sequenced sample consisted of blood. The CDR3, as DNA: TGTGCTAGCAGCTTAGGACAGGGATACCCCTACAATGAGCAGTTCTTC. Encoded protein: CASSLGQGYPYNEQFF.